The 23 T cell receptor beta chains given below trace back to one sample, sequenced in a study of blood T cell repertoires in COVID-19 (dated by TCRdb to the early 2020s). Receptor amplification or capture employed the immunoSEQ multiplex PCR assay. The source is immuneACCESS, and TCRdb retained only in-frame sequences with V and J called. Part of the clones is not carried over; for the studies checked, unresolved V genes explain less than half of this, and the remainder is unexplained. The sample table lists approximately 240,000 clones, roughly 84% of them with a count of one. The ten largest make up under 2.5% of the sample. Sequences were obtained from peripheral blood. The receptors were gathered from a woman in her thirties or forties who had recovered from COVID-19.

The chain recombines TRBV4-2 with TRBJ1-2, with a tentative D call TRBD1 (6 bases). Trimming removed 1 base at V and 5 bases at J, with 14 bases between. This CDR3 is built from 15 residues. CDR1 is LGHNA, CDR2 YNFKEQ, per germline. Here the CDR3 reads CASSQVNTGNYGYTF. In DNA, the CDR3 is TGTGCCAGCAGCCAAGTTAACACAGGGAATTATGGCTACACCTTC.

The V gene is TRBV4-3, the J gene TRBJ2-3; 16 nucleotides match TRBD2. The germline CDR1 and CDR2 sequences are LGHNA and YSLEER. The CDR3 has 17 residues. The ends lost 4 bases at V and 3 bases at J; junction bases unmatched: 4. The CDR3 DNA reads TGCGCCAGCAGCCCGGGACTAGCGGGAGGGGGTACAGATACGCAGTATTTT. This translates into CASSPGLAGGGTDTQYF.

The CDR3 reads CASSHGLQENTGELFF. CDR3 in DNA: TGCGCCAGCAGCCATGGCCTGCAGGAGAACACCGGGGAGCTGTTTTTT. The chain uses TRBV4-3 and TRBJ2-2; D ambiguous. The CDR3 length is 16 residues. Germline V gene data show CDR1 as LGHNA and CDR2 as YSLEER. Trimming cost V 3 bases and J 1 base, with 12 bases left between them.

The chain uses TRBV6-1 and TRBJ2-2; 9 bases are shared with TRBD2. The CDR3 is 19 residues long. CDR1 is MNHNS and CDR2 is SASEGT in the germline V gene. J gave up 1 base and V 0 bases, and 9 bases lay outside the gene matches. The DNA for the CDR3 is TGTGCCAGCAGTGAAGCGCGGTTGGGTAGCGGGGGGAACACCGGGGAGCTGTTTTTT. This translates into CASSEARLGSGGNTGELFF.

The rearrangement links TRBV7-9 to TRBJ2-7; D is ambiguous. The CDR3 loop spans 12 amino acids. The V gene's germline CDR1 is SEHNR and CDR2 FQNEAQ (reference sequence). The V end lost 5 bases, the J end lost 11 bases, and 16 bases lay between the germline ends. In DNA, the CDR3 is TGTGCCAGCAGCGAAAGCCCAGGAAGAAAGTACTTC. Translating it yields CASSESPGRKYF.

This sequence joins TRBV29-1 and TRBJ2-3; D perhaps matches TRBD2 (7 bases). The CDR3 sequence is 14 residues long. Germline lookup yields CDR1 SQVTM and CDR2 ANQGSEA. Trimming shortened V by 7 bases and J by 4 bases, and 18 bases separated the two germline ends. CDR3 sequence (DNA): TGCAGCGCCTGGGGGGGCGGCGTGGCAGATACGCAGTATTTT. This gives the protein CSAWGGGVADTQYF.

The chain uses TRBV4-2 and TRBJ2-1, with 9 bases aligning to TRBD2. J lost 7 bases, V lost 2 bases, and 9 bases had no gene match. This CDR3 is built from 16 residues. The germline CDR1 and CDR2 sequences are LGHNA and YNFKEQ. For the CDR3, the DNA is TGTGCCAGCAGCCAATTAACCGGGACTAGCTATAATGAGCAGTTCTTC. Protein sequence: CASSQLTGTSYNEQFF.

A few counts support this clone. V usage is TRBV5-5 and J usage is TRBJ2-7; TRBD1 aligns across 7 bases. Trimming removed 0 bases from V and 7 bases from J; junction bases left unmatched: 7. Germline assignment: CDR1 SGHKS and CDR2 YYEKEE (reference sequence). The CDR3 extends over 14 amino acids. Here the CDR3 DNA reads TGTGCCAGCAGCTTGGACAGGGGTCTGAGGGAGCAGTACTTC. Residues: CASSLDRGLREQYF.

The chain couples TRBV6-2 or TRBV6-3 to TRBJ2-6, with TRBD1 matching 8 bases. Germline CDR1 reads MNHEY; CDR2 reads SVGEGT. The CDR3 is made up of 18 amino acids. The junction had 9 bases not matched to a gene; V was cut back by 4 bases and J by 1 base. The CDR3 DNA sequence: TGTGCCAGCAGTTTATATGGACAGGGTGGGTCTGGGGCCAACGTCCTGACTTTC. Its protein is CASSLYGQGGSGANVLTF.

This sequence joins TRBV11-3 and TRBJ2-1; D unresolved. The CDR3 runs 12 residues. CDR1 is SGHNT and CDR2 is YENEEA in the germline V gene. The germline V and J ends were trimmed by 0 bases and 10 bases, with 7 bases remaining between them. Here the CDR3 reads CASSLDVLEQFF. The CDR3 region has the DNA TGTGCCAGCAGCTTAGATGTACTCGAGCAGTTCTTC.

This clone has only one observation. The chain is built from TRBV5-1 and TRBJ1-6; D perhaps matches TRBD1 (6 bases). V was trimmed by 4 bases and J by 7 bases, leaving 12 bases between them. This CDR3 has 14 residues. Germline V lookup: CDR1 SGHRS, CDR2 YFSETQ. The CDR3 DNA reads as TGCGCCAGCAGCCCCGGGAGGGGGAATTCACCCCTCCACTTT. Translated, it gives CASSPGRGNSPLHF.

The rearrangement uses TRBV28 and TRBJ2-3; a weak D match, TRBD1 (6 bases). The CDR3 covers 17 residues. Germline CDR1 and CDR2: MDHEN and SYDVKM. V was shortened by 3 bases and J by 1 base, with 17 bases between the two germline ends. CDR3 in DNA: TGTGCCAGCAGTTTTCCCACACAGGGAACCCGCACAGATACGCAGTATTTT. Translating it yields CASSFPTQGTRTDTQYF.

This clone has only one observation. The chain carries TRBV11-3 and TRBJ2-7; D possibly corresponds to TRBD2 (6 bases). Between the trimmed V and J ends, which lost 1 base and 4 bases, there was a span of 11 bases. CDR3 length: 14 amino acids. The germline CDR1 and CDR2 sequences are SGHNT and YENEEA. The CDR3 DNA reads as TGTGCCAGCAGCTTAGGGGCACGGGGGTACGAGCAGTACTTC. This gives the protein CASSLGARGYEQYF.

The gene calls are TRBV19 and TRBJ1-1; 7 nucleotides line up with TRBD1. With V trimmed by 5 bases and J by 6 bases, 9 bases remained unmatched. This CDR3 has 14 residues. CDR1 and CDR2 from the germline V gene are LNHDA and SQIVND (reference sequence). CDR3 amino acids: CASSEGQFGPEAFF. The CDR3 DNA reads as TGTGCCAGTAGTGAGGGACAGTTCGGGCCTGAAGCTTTCTTT.

The table lists this clone with many counts. The chain has TRBV6-1 and TRBJ2-7; possibly TRBD2 for D (6 bases). This CDR3 contains 14 residues. V dropped 2 bases and J dropped 2 bases, with 10 bases sitting between them. Per the germline V gene, CDR1 is MNHNS and CDR2 is SASEGT. CDR3 in amino acids: CASSELGGTYEQYF. CDR3 bases: TGTGCCAGCAGTGAACTGGGAGGAACCTACGAGCAGTACTTC.

J is TRBJ2-7 and V is TRBV5-6, with D maybe TRBD1 (5 bases). The CDR3 covers 13 residues. CDR1 is SGHDT, CDR2 YYEEEE, per germline. The germline V and J ends were trimmed by 4 bases and 0 bases, with 8 bases remaining between them. The CDR3 protein is CASSQGASYEQYF. CDR3 nucleotides: TGTGCCAGCAGCCAAGGGGCCTCCTACGAGCAGTACTTC.

The chain recombines TRBV2 with TRBJ2-2; D perhaps matches TRBD2 (6 bases). The CDR3 consists of 14 residues. V lost 6 bases and J 6 bases, leaving 14 bases between the germline ends. In germline, CDR1 is SNHLY, CDR2 FYNNEI. The CDR3, as DNA: TGTGCCAGCAGGACTAGACTAGTTGCCGGGGAGCTGTTTTTT. It encodes CASRTRLVAGELFF.

The V call is TRBV19, the J call TRBJ1-5, with D possibly TRBD1 on 6 matching bases. Germline V gives CDR1 LNHDA, CDR2 SQIVND (reference sequence). The CDR3 totals 14 residues. The V gene lost 5 bases and the J gene lost 5 bases, with 13 bases spanning the gap. CDR3 nucleotide sequence: TGTGCCAGTAGTCCTCGACAGGAGGATCAGCCCCAGCATTTT. Protein product: CASSPRQEDQPQHF.

The rearrangement links TRBV5-5 to TRBJ2-7, with 7 positions matching TRBD1. The V gene's germline CDR1 is SGHKS and CDR2 YYEKEE (reference sequence). There are 16 residues in the CDR3. The ends lost 4 bases at V and 0 bases at J; junction bases unmatched: 10. CDR3 sequence: CASSPAPGQPSYEQYF. CDR3 bases: TGTGCCAGCAGCCCGGCCCCGGGACAGCCCTCCTACGAGCAGTACTTC.

This chain connects TRBV12-3 or TRBV12-4 to TRBJ1-2; D is ambiguous. Trimming took off 3 bases at V and 4 bases at J, with 9 bases between the two ends. This CDR3 has 13 amino acids. For the CDR3, the DNA is TGTGCCAGCAGTTTGAACAGAGTCTATGGCTACACCTTC. Translated, it gives CASSLNRVYGYTF.

The chain uses TRBV5-1 and TRBJ2-1; 9 nucleotides match TRBD2. The germline gives CDR1 SGHRS, CDR2 YFSETQ. J was trimmed by 12 bases and V by 2 bases; bases with no gene match: 15. The CDR3 extends over 16 amino acids. CDR3 sequence (DNA): TGCGCCAGCAGCTTTGGATCTAGCGGGGCCCCGGACCGGCAGTTCTTC. Translation: CASSFGSSGAPDRQFF.

J is TRBJ2-7 and V is TRBV15; weak D call: TRBD1 (5 bases). CDR3 length: 16 residues. The V and J ends lost 5 bases and 0 bases respectively, with 17 bases between them. Germline V gene data show CDR1 as LNHNV and CDR2 as YYDKDF (reference sequence). This chain's CDR3 is CATSRFPTGASYEQYF. In DNA, the CDR3 is TGTGCCACCAGCCGTTTTCCCACTGGGGCCTCCTACGAGCAGTACTTC. The whole variable domain, filled in from reference TRBV15 and TRBJ2-7, reads DAMVIQNPRYQVTQFGKPVTLSCSQTLNHNVMYWYQQKSSQAPKLLFHYYDKDFNNEADTPDNFQSRRPNTSFCFLDIRSPGLGDTAMYLCATSRFPTGASYEQYFGPGTRLTVT.

The rearrangement links TRBV15 to TRBJ2-7; the match to TRBD2 covers 7 bases. With 1 base clipped from V and 0 bases from J, the junction kept 9 bases outside the gene matches. CDR3 size: 17 residues. In germline, CDR1 is LNHNV, CDR2 YYDKDF (reference sequence). CDR3 bases: TGTGCCACCAGCAGAGCTGGGCGGGGCGGGAGCTCCTACGAGCAGTACTTC. It yields the protein CATSRAGRGGSSYEQYF.